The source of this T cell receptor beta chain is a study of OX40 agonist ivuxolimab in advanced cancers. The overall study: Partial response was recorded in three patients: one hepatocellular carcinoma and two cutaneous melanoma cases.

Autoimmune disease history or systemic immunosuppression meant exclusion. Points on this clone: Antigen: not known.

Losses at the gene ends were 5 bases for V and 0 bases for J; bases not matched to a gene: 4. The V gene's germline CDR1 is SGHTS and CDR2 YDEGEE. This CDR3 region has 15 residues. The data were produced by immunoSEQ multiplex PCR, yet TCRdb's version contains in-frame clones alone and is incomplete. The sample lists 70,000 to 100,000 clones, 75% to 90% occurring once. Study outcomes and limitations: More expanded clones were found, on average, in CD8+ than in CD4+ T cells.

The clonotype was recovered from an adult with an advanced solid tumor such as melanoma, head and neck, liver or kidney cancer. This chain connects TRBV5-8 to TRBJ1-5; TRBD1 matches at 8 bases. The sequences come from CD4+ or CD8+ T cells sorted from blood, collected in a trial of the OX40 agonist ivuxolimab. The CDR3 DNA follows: TGTGCCAGCAGAGGACAGGGCCTTAGCAATCAGCCCCAGCATTTT. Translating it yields CASRGQGLSNQPQHF.